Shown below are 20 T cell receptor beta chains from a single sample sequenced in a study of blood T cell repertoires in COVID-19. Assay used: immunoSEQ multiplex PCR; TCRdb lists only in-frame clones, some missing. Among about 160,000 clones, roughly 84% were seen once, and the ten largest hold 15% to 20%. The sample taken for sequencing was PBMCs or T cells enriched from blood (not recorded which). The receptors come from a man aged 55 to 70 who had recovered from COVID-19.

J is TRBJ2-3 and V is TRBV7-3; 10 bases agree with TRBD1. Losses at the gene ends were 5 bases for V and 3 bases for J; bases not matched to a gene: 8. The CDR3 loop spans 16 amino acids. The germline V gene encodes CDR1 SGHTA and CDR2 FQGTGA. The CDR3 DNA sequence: TGTGCCAGCAGCCTCGAGGGACAGGGGAAGACAGATACGCAGTATTTT. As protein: CASSLEGQGKTDTQYF.

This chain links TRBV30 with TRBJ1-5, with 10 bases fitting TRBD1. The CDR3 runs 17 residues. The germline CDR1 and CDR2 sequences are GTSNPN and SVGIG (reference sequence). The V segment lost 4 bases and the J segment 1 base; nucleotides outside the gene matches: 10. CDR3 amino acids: CAWTQREGQGSNQPQHF. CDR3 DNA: TGTGCCTGGACCCAAAGGGAGGGACAGGGGAGCAATCAGCCCCAGCATTTT.

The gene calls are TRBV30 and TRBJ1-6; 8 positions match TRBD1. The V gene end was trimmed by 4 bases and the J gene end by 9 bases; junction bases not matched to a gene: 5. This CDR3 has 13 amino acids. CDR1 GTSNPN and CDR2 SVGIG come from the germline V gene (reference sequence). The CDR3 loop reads CAWTGGSGSPLHF. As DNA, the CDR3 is TGTGCCTGGACAGGGGGCTCGGGTTCACCCCTCCACTTT.

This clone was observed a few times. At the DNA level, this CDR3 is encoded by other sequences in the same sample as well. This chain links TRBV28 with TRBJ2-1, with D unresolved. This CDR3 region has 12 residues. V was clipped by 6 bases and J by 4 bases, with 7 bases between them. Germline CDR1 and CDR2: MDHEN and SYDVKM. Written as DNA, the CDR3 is TGTGCCAGCAGCTTGGAGTACAATGAGCAGTTCTTC. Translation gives CASSLEYNEQFF.

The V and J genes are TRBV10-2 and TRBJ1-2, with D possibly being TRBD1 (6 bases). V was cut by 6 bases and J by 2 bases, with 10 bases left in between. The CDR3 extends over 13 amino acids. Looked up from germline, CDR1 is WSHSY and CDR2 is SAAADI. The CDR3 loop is CASRDQGNYGYTF. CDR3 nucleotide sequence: TGCGCCAGCAGGGATCAGGGGAACTATGGCTACACCTTC.

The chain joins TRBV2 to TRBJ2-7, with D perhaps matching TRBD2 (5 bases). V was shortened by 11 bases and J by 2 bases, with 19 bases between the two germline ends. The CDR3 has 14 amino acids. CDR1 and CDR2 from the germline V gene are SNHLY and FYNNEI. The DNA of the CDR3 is TGTGCCGGAGGACGGGGATTTCCACCCTACGAGCAGTACTTC. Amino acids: CAGGRGFPPYEQYF.

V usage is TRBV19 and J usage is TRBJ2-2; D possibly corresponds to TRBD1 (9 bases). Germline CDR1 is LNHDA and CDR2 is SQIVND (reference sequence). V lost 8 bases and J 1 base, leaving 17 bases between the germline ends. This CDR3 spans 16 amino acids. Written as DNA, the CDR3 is TGTGCCAGTCGGGGGGGGACAGGGAAGAACACCGGGGAGCTGTTTTTT. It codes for CASRGGTGKNTGELFF. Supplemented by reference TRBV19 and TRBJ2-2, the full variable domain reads DGGITQSPKYLFRKEGQNVTLSCEQNLNHDAMYWYRQDPGQGLRLIYYSQIVNDFQKGDIAEGYSVSREKKESFPLTVTSAQKNPTAFYLCASRGGTGKNTGELFFGEGSRLTVL.

DNA of the CDR3: TGTGCCAGCAGTAGACAGGGAGAAGCTTTCTTT. It yields the protein CASSRQGEAFF. This chain uses TRBV6-5 with TRBJ1-1, with 7 bases that match TRBD1. V was clipped by 5 bases and J by 8 bases; unmatched bases: 2. The germline V gene encodes CDR1 MNHEY and CDR2 SVGAGI. The CDR3 length is 11 residues.

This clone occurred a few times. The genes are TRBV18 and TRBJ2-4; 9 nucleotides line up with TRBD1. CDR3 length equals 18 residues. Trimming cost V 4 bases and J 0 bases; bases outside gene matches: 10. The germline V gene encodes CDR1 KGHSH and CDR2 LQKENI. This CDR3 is CASSQGQGRARAKNIQYF. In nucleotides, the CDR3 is TGTGCCAGCTCACAAGGACAGGGGAGGGCTCGAGCCAAAAACATTCAGTACTTC.

The CDR3 loop is CASSSRALTSGSSYEQYF. Here the CDR3 DNA reads TGTGCCAGCAGCTCCCGCGCATTGACTAGCGGGAGCTCCTACGAGCAGTACTTC. V gene TRBV7-2 combines with J gene TRBJ2-7; 12 positions match TRBD2. Germline V CDR1 and CDR2: SGHTA, FQGNSA. The length of the CDR3 is 18 residues. The ends lost 4 bases at V and 0 bases at J; junction bases unmatched: 10.

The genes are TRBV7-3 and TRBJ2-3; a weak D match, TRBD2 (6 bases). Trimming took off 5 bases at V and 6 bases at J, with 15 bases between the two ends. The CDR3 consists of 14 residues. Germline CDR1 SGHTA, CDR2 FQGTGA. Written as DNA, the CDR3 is TGTGCCAGCAGCGCGGGGATACGAGGGGATACGCAGTATTTT. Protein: CASSAGIRGDTQYF.

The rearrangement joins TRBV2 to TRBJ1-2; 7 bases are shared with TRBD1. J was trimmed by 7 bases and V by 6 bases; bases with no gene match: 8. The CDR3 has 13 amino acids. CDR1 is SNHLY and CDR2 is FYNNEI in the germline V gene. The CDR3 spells CASRGDSGIGYTF. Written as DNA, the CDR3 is TGTGCCAGCAGGGGGGACAGCGGAATTGGCTACACCTTC. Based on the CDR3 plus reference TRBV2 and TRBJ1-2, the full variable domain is EPEVTQTPSHQVTQMGQEVILRCVPISNHLYFYWYRQILGQKVEFLVSFYNNEISEKSEIFDDQFSVERPDGSNFTLKIRSTKLEDSAMYFCASRGDSGIGYTFGSGTRLTVV.

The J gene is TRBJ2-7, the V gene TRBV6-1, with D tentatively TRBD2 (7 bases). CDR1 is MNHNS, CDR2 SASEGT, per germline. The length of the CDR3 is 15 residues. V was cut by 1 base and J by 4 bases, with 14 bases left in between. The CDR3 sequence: CASSEGGGGAYEQYF. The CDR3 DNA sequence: TGTGCCAGCAGTGAAGGAGGGGGGGGCGCGTACGAGCAGTACTTC.

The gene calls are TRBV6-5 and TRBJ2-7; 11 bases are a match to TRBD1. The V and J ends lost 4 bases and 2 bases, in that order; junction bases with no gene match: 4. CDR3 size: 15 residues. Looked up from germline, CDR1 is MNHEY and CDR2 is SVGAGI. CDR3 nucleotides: TGTGCCAGCAGTTCCGGGACAGGGGGGGCCTACGAGCAGTACTTC. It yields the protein CASSSGTGGAYEQYF.

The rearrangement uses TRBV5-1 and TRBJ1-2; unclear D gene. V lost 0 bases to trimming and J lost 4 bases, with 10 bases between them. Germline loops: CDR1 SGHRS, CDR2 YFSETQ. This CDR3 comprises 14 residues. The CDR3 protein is CASSLAGETYGYTF. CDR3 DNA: TGCGCCAGCAGCTTGGCCGGGGAAACCTATGGCTACACCTTC.

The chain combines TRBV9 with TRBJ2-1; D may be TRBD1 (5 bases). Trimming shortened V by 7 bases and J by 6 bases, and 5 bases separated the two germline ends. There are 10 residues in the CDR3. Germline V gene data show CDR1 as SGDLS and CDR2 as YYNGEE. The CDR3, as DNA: TGTGCCAGCGGGGCCAATGAGCAGTTCTTC. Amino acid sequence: CASGANEQFF.

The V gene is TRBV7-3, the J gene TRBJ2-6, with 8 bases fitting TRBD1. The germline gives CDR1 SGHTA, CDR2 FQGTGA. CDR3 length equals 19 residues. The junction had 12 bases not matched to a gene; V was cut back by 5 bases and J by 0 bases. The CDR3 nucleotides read TGTGCCAGCAGCAAAAGACCGGGACAGGTCCACTCTGGGGCCAACGTCCTGACTTTC. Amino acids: CASSKRPGQVHSGANVLTF.

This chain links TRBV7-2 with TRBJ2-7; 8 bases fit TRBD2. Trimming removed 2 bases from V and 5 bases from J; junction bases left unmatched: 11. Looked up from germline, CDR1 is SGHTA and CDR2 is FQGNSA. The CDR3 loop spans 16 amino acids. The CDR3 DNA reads TGTGCCAGCAGCTTAAGCGTGGCGGGAGGTGGACACGAGCAGTACTTC. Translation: CASSLSVAGGGHEQYF.

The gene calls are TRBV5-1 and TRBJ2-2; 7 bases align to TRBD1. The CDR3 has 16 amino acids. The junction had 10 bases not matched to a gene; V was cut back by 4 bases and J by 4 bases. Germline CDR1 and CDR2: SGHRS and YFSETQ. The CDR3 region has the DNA TGCGCCAGCAGCGGACTGACAGGGACGAGCACCGGGGAGCTGTTTTTT. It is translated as CASSGLTGTSTGELFF.

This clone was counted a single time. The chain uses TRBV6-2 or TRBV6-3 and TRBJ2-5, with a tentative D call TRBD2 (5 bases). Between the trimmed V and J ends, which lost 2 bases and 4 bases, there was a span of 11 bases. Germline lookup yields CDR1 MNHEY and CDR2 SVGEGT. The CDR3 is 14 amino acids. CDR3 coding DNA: TGTGCCAGCAGTTACCCCCGGAGCGGAGAGACCCAGTACTTC. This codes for CASSYPRSGETQYF.